These T cell receptor beta chains were read from a single sample in a study of shared clonotypes between healthy human individuals. Data came from immunoSEQ multiplex PCR; TCRdb stores just in-frame clones and leaves some out. The top ten clones hold roughly 0.42% of a sample with about 1.5 million clones, approximately 98% of them seen once. The sequenced sample consisted of naive CD4+ T cells sorted from blood. These receptors were collected from a man in his thirties or forties in good health. The CDR3 runs from the conserved cysteine through the conserved F or W. The D gene is left open where the match is weak. A clone size is listed for some rows: how often the clone was seen (once, few, many), or a class if it is expanded.

>TRBV9|NA|TRBJ2-1|TRBD1
TGTGCCAGCAGCGTAGCTATTTCCGGGACAGGGGGCGGTGAGCAGTTCTTC
CASSVAISGTGGGEQFF
>TRBV7-2|NA|TRBJ2-3|NA
TGTGCCAGCAGCTTAGTCAGCCGTGCAGATACGCAGTATTTT
CASSLVSRADTQYF
>TRBV6-6|NA|TRBJ2-7|TRBD2
TGTGCCAGCAGTTATATCGAGCGGGGCTCCTACGAGCAGTACTTC
CASSYIERGSYEQYF
>TRBV27|NA|TRBJ2-7|NA
TGTGCCAGCAGTTTATTGGGCAATACCCCTTCCTACGAGCAGTACTTC
CASSLLGNTPSYEQYF
>TRBV27|once|TRBJ2-2|TRBD2
TGTGCCAGCAGCCCTCCGGGACTAGCGGGGGCCGGGGAGCTGTTTTTT
CASSPPGLAGAGELFF
>TRBV27|NA|TRBJ1-4|NA
TGTGCCAGCAGTCCCCACATTGCAACTAATGAAAAACTGTTTTTT
CASSPHIATNEKLFF
>TRBV5-1|NA|TRBJ1-2|NA
TGCGCCAGCAGCTTGGAGACACTGGCTGGTGATGGCTACACCTTC
CASSLETLAGDGYTF
>TRBV5-1|NA|TRBJ2-3|TRBD1
TGCGCCAGCAGCTTCTCGGGGGACAGGGGGACGCAGTATTTT
CASSFSGDRGTQYF
>TRBV7-9|NA|TRBJ1-3|NA
TGTGCCAGCAGCTTAGGGGTTGGGGGCTCTGGAAACACCATATATTTT
CASSLGVGGSGNTIYF
>TRBV5-4|NA|TRBJ2-7|TRBD2
TGTGCCAGCGGGAATAGCGGGAGGGCGTTGGCGCAGTACTTC
CASGNSGRALAQYF
>TRBV27|NA|TRBJ2-7|NA
TGTGCCAGCAGGGGGGCGGACTCCTACGAGCAGTACTTC
CASRGADSYEQYF
>TRBV19|NA|TRBJ2-1|NA
TGTGCCAGTAGTAAAGTGGTCCTTAATGAGCAGTTCTTC
CASSKVVLNEQFF
>TRBV25-1|NA|TRBJ1-1|NA
TGTGCCAGCAGGGGGGATGTGAGGGACACTGAAGCTTTCTTT
CASRGDVRDTEAFF
>TRBV7-9|NA|TRBJ2-2|NA
TGTGCCAGCAGCTTAGAGAATCCTAGGACCGGGGAGCTGTTTTTT
CASSLENPRTGELFF
>TRBV11-2|NA|TRBJ2-7|TRBD1
TGTGCCAGCAGCCGGACAGGGTGGTACGAGCAGTACTTC
CASSRTGWYEQYF
>TRBV19|NA|TRBJ1-5|TRBD1
TGTGCCAGCACCGACAGGGGGCGAGGGGAGCCCCAGCATTTT
CASTDRGRGEPQHF